What follows are 7 T cell receptor beta chains derived from one specimen sequenced in a study of T-cell memory formation after mild COVID-19. TCRdb itself ran the 5' RACE reads through MiXCR, one entry per CDR3 protein. The sample has roughly 180,000 distinct CDR3 sequences; about a fifth are singletons. Specimen: PBMCs or a T cell subset sorted from them (not recorded which). These TCRs come from a man aged 18 to 29 who had mild COVID-19 (a few samples of this study predate the infection). Cell type and time point are not known.

The chain employs TRBV5-6 and TRBJ2-2, with D unclear. Looked up from germline, CDR1 is SGHDT and CDR2 is YYEEEE. Trimming stripped 0 bases from V and 1 base from J, with 4 bases between. There are 14 residues in the CDR3. In DNA, the CDR3 is TGTGCCAGCAGCTTGGCGAGGAACACCGGGGAGCTGTTTTTT. It codes for CASSLARNTGELFF.

The V gene is TRBV3-1, the J gene TRBJ2-3; D unclear. Germline V gene data show CDR1 as LGHDT and CDR2 as YNNKEL (reference sequence). The CDR3 totals 14 residues. The V end was cut by 4 bases, the J end by 3 bases, with 11 bases between. The CDR3 DNA reads as TGTGCCAGCAGCCCCCCCGGGCGGACAGATACGCAGTATTTT. This translates into CASSPPGRTDTQYF.

The chain recombines TRBV7-9 with TRBJ2-7, with D possibly TRBD1 on 7 matching bases. The CDR3 runs 13 residues. The V and J ends lost 3 bases and 6 bases respectively, with 12 bases between them. Germline values: CDR1 SEHNR, CDR2 FQNEAQ (reference sequence). CDR3 in DNA: TGTGCCAGCAGCTTTCTTCAGGGGGGCGAGCAGTACGTC. Its translation is CASSFLQGGEQYV.

The J gene is TRBJ1-1, the V gene TRBV7-9, with D perhaps matching TRBD1 (6 bases). V was pared by 5 bases and J by 4 bases, with 14 bases between. Per the germline V gene, CDR1 is SEHNR and CDR2 is FQNEAQ (reference sequence). This CDR3 spans 14 amino acids. CDR3 nucleotides: TGTGCCAGCAGCCTAGGGGGTTCGATCACTGAAGCTTTCTTT. This translates into CASSLGGSITEAFF.

The sample holds many counts of this clonotype. This chain joins TRBV11-2 and TRBJ2-7; D not resolved. The CDR3 is 14 amino acids. The ends were cut back, 3 bases at V and 5 bases at J, with 14 bases in the middle. Germline V gene lookup returns CDR1 SGHAT and CDR2 FQNNGV. The CDR3 region has the DNA TGTGCCAGCAGCTTCGACCTTTCTAGGGACGAGCAGTACTTC. As protein: CASSFDLSRDEQYF. Full variable domain (outside the CDR3, taken from reference TRBV11-2 and TRBJ2-7): EAGVAQSPRYKIIEKRQSVAFWCNPISGHATLYWYQQILGQGPKLLIQFQNNGVVDDSQLPKDRFSAERLKGVDSTLKIQPAKLEDSAVYLCASSFDLSRDEQYFGPGTRLTVT.

V is TRBV5-5 and J is TRBJ2-2; the D call may be TRBD1 or TRBD2 (6 bases each). Trimming pared 6 bases from V and 6 bases from J, leaving 24 bases between. Germline V lookup: CDR1 SGHKS, CDR2 YYEKEE (reference sequence). This CDR3 contains 17 residues. The CDR3 sequence: CASTERVVRGSPGELFF. The CDR3 DNA follows: TGTGCCAGCACCGAGCGGGTGGTCAGGGGATCTCCCGGGGAGCTGTTTTTT.

The chain uses TRBV4-1 and TRBJ2-1; 12 positions agree with TRBD2. The CDR3 is 19 amino acids. Germline trimming cut 2 bases from V and 5 bases from J; bases unmatched to any gene: 13. Germline V gene lookup returns CDR1 MGHRA and CDR2 YSYEKL. The CDR3 nucleotides read TGCGCCAGCAGCCAACTCCCGGCAGCTAGCGGGGGGGTGCACAATGAGCAGTTCTTC. Amino acid sequence: CASSQLPAASGGVHNEQFF.